A single sample gave rise to the 21 T cell receptor beta chains below, sequenced in a study of CXCR3-negative and CXCR3-positive naive CD8 T cells. The TRB cDNA libraries were prepared by 5' RACE with UMI labels. TCRdb reprocessed the 5' RACE reads, keeping one entry per CDR3 protein, no DNA. The repertoire table contains tens of thousands of distinct CDR3 sequences. The sample consisted of memory CD8+ T cells from blood. These TCRs come from a human donor in good health. Some clones in this sample may be carry-over from other donors' samples.

The gene calls are TRBV14 and TRBJ2-1. Germline lookup yields CDR1 SGHDN and CDR2 FVKESK. The CDR3 consists of 14 residues. CDR3 residues: CASSSYIGFDEQFF. Combining the CDR3 with reference TRBV14 and TRBJ2-1 gives the whole variable domain EAGVTQFPSHSVIEKGQTVTLRCDPISGHDNLYWYRRVMGKEIKFLLHFVKESKQDESGMPNNRFLAERTGGTYSTLKVQPAELEDSGVYFCASSSYIGFDEQFFGPGTRLTVL.

This chain joins TRBV20-1 and TRBJ2-1; checking the TCRdb D call of TRBD2 is not possible without DNA. The V gene's germline CDR1 is DFQATT and CDR2 SNEGSKA (reference sequence). This CDR3 has 14 amino acids. CDR3 loop: CSAPTSGGEYEQFF.

The V and J genes are TRBV15 and TRBJ1-4; TCRdb's D call of TRBD1 is untestable without DNA. Germline lookup yields CDR1 LNHNV and CDR2 YYDKDF (reference sequence). The CDR3 loop spans 15 amino acids. The chain's CDR3 is CATSKVTGGGEKLFF.

The rearrangement joins TRBV6-2 or TRBV6-3 to TRBJ2-2. The CDR3 covers 14 residues. The germline V gene encodes CDR1 MNHEY and CDR2 SVGEGT. CDR3 amino acids: CASSYVKVTGELFF.

The V call is TRBV11-2, the J call TRBJ2-3; TCRdb designates TRBD2, a call that cannot be tested without DNA. The CDR3 sequence is 15 residues long. Germline assignment: CDR1 SGHAT and CDR2 FQNNGV. The CDR3 here is CASSLSGGASDTQYF.

V gene TRBV12-3 or TRBV12-4 combines with J gene TRBJ2-7; TCRdb designates TRBD1, a call that cannot be tested without DNA. The CDR3 contains 14 residues. CDR3: CASSFRGTLYEQYF.

The chain links TRBV12-3 or TRBV12-4 to TRBJ2-5. The CDR3 sequence is 12 residues long. The CDR3 region is CASRLHRETQYF.

CDR3 residues: CASSYQTGEPQNEQFF. J is TRBJ2-1 and V is TRBV6-1. Germline-derived CDR1 and CDR2 are MNHNS and SASEGT. The CDR3 sequence is 16 residues long.

This sequence joins TRBV7-8 and TRBJ2-3; TCRdb's D gene call, TRBD2, goes unchecked for lack of DNA. The CDR3 runs to 20 residues. Germline-derived CDR1 and CDR2 are SGHVS and FQNEAQ. The CDR3 reads CASSLASSGGTTLSTDTQYF. Filled out from reference TRBV7-8 and TRBJ2-3, the complete variable domain reads GAGVSQSPRYKVAKRGQDVALRCDPISGHVSLFWYQQALGQGPEFLTYFQNEAQLDKSGLPSDRFFAERPEGSVSTLKIQRTQQEDSAVYLCASSLASSGGTTLSTDTQYFGPGTRLTVL.

The chain is built from TRBV29-1 and TRBJ1-2; the D call of TRBD1 rests on TCRdb alone, since no DNA is present to check it. CDR1 and CDR2 from the germline V gene are SQVTM and ANQGSEA. This CDR3 is built from 13 residues. The CDR3: CSVRTGVRYGYTF. Supplemented by reference TRBV29-1 and TRBJ1-2, the full variable domain reads SAVISQKPSRDICQRGTSLTIQCQVDSQVTMMFWYRQQPGQSLTLIATANQGSEATYESGFVIDKFPISRPNLTFSTLTVSNMSPEDSSIYLCSVRTGVRYGYTFGSGTRLTVV.

V and J are TRBV20-1 and TRBJ2-7; the D call of TRBD1 rests on TCRdb alone, since no DNA is present to check it. There are 13 residues in the CDR3. Germline loops: CDR1 DFQATT, CDR2 SNEGSKA (reference sequence). The CDR3 sequence: CSAPGTAIHKQYF.

The rearrangement uses TRBV4-3 and TRBJ1-4. Per the germline V gene, CDR1 is LGHNA and CDR2 is YSLEER. The length of the CDR3 is 15 residues. The CDR3 loop reads CASSQAETANEKLFF.

This chain's CDR3 is CASSQLNTGELFF. The V gene is TRBV4-1, the J gene TRBJ2-2. The CDR3 contains 13 residues. CDR1 MGHRA and CDR2 YSYEKL come from the germline V gene.

The chain combines TRBV13 with TRBJ1-1; TCRdb lists TRBD1, though no DNA is available to test this call. Per the germline V gene, CDR1 is PRHDT and CDR2 is FYEKMQ (reference sequence). The CDR3 spans 14 residues. The CDR3 sequence: CASRATAENTEAFF.

The V call is TRBV7-8, the J call TRBJ2-7; TCRdb lists TRBD1, though no DNA is available to test this call. Germline CDR1 reads SGHVS; CDR2 reads FQNEAQ. CDR3 length: 15 residues. The CDR3 protein is CASSFRTGIVGEQYF.

The rearrangement links TRBV2 to TRBJ2-6; TCRdb proposes TRBD2, but this gene call is untestable without DNA. Germline V gene data show CDR1 as SNHLY and CDR2 as FYNNEI. The CDR3 is made up of 16 amino acids. CDR3 sequence reads: CASLGPFAAGANVLTF.

The V call is TRBV3-1, the J call TRBJ2-7. CDR1 is LGHDT and CDR2 is YNNKEL in the germline V gene (reference sequence). This CDR3 has 11 residues. The CDR3 sequence is CASSQYYEQYF.

J is TRBJ2-7 and V is TRBV6-2 or TRBV6-3; TCRdb outputs TRBD2, but without DNA this stays unchecked. From germline, CDR1 is MNHEY and CDR2 SVGEGT. The CDR3 is 16 residues long. The CDR3 here is CASSYSRRLGTYEQYF.

This chain joins TRBV3-1 and TRBJ2-1. The CDR3 loop spans 12 amino acids. CDR1 and CDR2 from the germline V gene are LGHDT and YNNKEL (reference sequence). The CDR3 is CASSPGLNEQFF.

The genes are TRBV7-9 and TRBJ2-1; as DNA is missing, the TRBD1 call by TCRdb cannot be tested. There are 15 residues in the CDR3. Germline CDR1 and CDR2: SEHNR and FQNEAQ (reference sequence). The CDR3: CASSYRDRTYNEQFF.

The gene calls are TRBV28 and TRBJ1-1; TCRdb's D call, TRBD1, is unchecked because there is no DNA. The CDR3 extends over 18 amino acids. CDR1 and CDR2 from the germline V gene are MDHEN and SYDVKM. CDR3 protein: CASSSTGALGVWNTEAFF.